One sample yielded the 10 T cell receptor beta chains listed below, sequenced in a study of blood T cell repertoires in COVID-19. TCRdb's copy holds only in-frame clones and misses some; the assay was immunoSEQ multiplex PCR. This sample has fewer than 200,000 clones, with around 90% found just once. The sample comprised peripheral blood. These receptors were taken from a woman over 75 with COVID-19, enrolled during active disease.

V is TRBV29-1 and J is TRBJ2-7; 9 bases align to TRBD1. The CDR3 is 16 amino acids. With 7 bases clipped from V and 6 bases from J, the junction kept 19 bases outside the gene matches. Germline assignment: CDR1 SQVTM and CDR2 ANQGSEA. The CDR3 coding sequence is TGCAGCGCCGAGGGACAGGGATTAACCGGTAGGGGCGAGCAGTACTTC. This sequence encodes CSAEGQGLTGRGEQYF.

This clone has just a few counts. The rearrangement uses TRBV10-3 and TRBJ2-7; 7 nucleotides line up with TRBD1. The germline CDR1 and CDR2 sequences are ENHRY and SYGVKD. The length of the CDR3 is 14 residues. V gave up 6 bases and J gave up 3 bases; unmatched junction bases: 8. CDR3 amino acids: CAIRNRTGLYEQYF. For the CDR3, the DNA is TGTGCCATCAGAAACAGGACAGGCCTCTACGAGCAGTACTTC.

This rearrangement joins TRBV28 to TRBJ1-2; 7 bases are shared with TRBD1. V dropped 3 bases and J dropped 5; count of bases not matched to a gene: 6. The CDR3 totals 14 residues. Germline V gene sequence: CDR1 MDHEN, CDR2 SYDVKM. The CDR3 is CASSLTGSYYGYTF. CDR3 bases: TGTGCCAGCAGTTTGACAGGGAGTTATTATGGCTACACCTTC.

The chain has TRBV2 and TRBJ1-1; TRBD1 is a possible D gene (5 bases). The CDR3 sequence is 12 residues long. The V and J ends lost 6 bases and 1 base respectively, with 6 bases between them. The germline gives CDR1 SNHLY, CDR2 FYNNEI. The CDR3 loop reads CASRQGNTEAFF. CDR3 coding DNA: TGTGCCAGCAGGCAGGGGAACACTGAAGCTTTCTTT.

This clone has more than one count but fewer than ten. The V call is TRBV15, the J call TRBJ2-3; possible D gene TRBD2, 6 bases. The CDR3 contains 13 residues. V was shortened by 6 bases and J by 6 bases, with 13 bases between the two germline ends. Germline-derived CDR1 and CDR2 are LNHNV and YYDKDF (reference sequence). This CDR3 is CATRYGSSDTQYF. As DNA, the CDR3 is TGTGCCACCAGGTACGGGAGTTCGGATACGCAGTATTTT.

V usage is TRBV27 and J usage is TRBJ2-7, with D tentatively TRBD2 (6 bases). V dropped 5 bases and J dropped 5 bases, with 13 bases sitting between them. Germline V lookup: CDR1 MNHEY, CDR2 SMNVEV (reference sequence). This CDR3 has 13 amino acids. Written as DNA, the CDR3 is TGTGCCAGCAGTCCGGAGGGCAGGCACGAGCAGTACTTC. Its protein product is CASSPEGRHEQYF.

The chain joins TRBV6-2 or TRBV6-3 to TRBJ1-1; a possible D gene is TRBD1 (6 bases). This CDR3 contains 14 residues. Trimming pared 6 bases from V and 1 base from J, leaving 12 bases between. The germline CDR1 and CDR2 sequences are MNHEY and SVGEGT. The CDR3 nucleotides read TGTGCCAGCAGCTCCCAGGGGCGGAACACTGAAGCTTTCTTT. It is translated as CASSSQGRNTEAFF.

V usage is TRBV7-3 and J usage is TRBJ2-2; 14 bases fit TRBD2. The V and J ends lost 4 bases and 4 bases, in that order; junction bases with no gene match: 2. CDR3 length: 16 amino acids. Germline V gene sequence: CDR1 SGHTA, CDR2 FQGTGA. The CDR3 coding sequence is TGTGCCAGCAGCTCGGGACTAGCGGGAGTCACCGGGGAGCTGTTTTTT. Protein: CASSSGLAGVTGELFF.

CDR3 coding DNA: TGTGCCAGCAGCCCAATACGGGGAGGGGATGGCTACACCTTC. This gives the protein CASSPIRGGDGYTF. The chain carries TRBV5-6 and TRBJ1-2; TRBD1 is a possible D gene (5 bases). Germline CDR1 and CDR2: SGHDT and YYEEEE. The CDR3 covers 14 residues. The ends were cut back, 4 bases at V and 6 bases at J, with 16 bases in the middle. Filled out from reference TRBV5-6 and TRBJ1-2, the complete variable domain reads DAGVTQSPTHLIKTRGQQVTLRCSPKSGHDTVSWYQQALGQGPQFIFQYYEEEERQRGNFPDRFSGHQFPNYSSELNVNALLLGDSALYLCASSPIRGGDGYTFGSGTRLTVV.

The table lists this clone with a count of one. The gene calls are TRBV28 and TRBJ1-2, with TRBD1 matching 8 bases. Per germline, CDR1 MDHEN and CDR2 SYDVKM. V lost 10 bases and J lost 5; bases outside the gene matches: 6. This CDR3 is built from 12 residues. CDR3 protein: CATAQGGYGYTF. The CDR3 DNA sequence: TGTGCCACCGCACAGGGGGGGTATGGCTACACCTTC.